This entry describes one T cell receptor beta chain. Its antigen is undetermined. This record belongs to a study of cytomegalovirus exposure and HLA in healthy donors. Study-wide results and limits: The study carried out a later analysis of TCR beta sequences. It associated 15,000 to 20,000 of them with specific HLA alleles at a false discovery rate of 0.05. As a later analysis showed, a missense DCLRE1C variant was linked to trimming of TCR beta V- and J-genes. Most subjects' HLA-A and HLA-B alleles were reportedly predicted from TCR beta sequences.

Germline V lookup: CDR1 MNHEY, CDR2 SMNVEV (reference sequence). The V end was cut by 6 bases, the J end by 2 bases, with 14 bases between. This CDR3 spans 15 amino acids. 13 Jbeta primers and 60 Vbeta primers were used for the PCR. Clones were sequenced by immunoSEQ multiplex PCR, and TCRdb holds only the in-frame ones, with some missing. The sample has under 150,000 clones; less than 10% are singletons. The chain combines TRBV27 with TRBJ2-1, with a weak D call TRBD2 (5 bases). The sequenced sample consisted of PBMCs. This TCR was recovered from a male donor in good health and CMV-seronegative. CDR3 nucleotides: TGTGCCAGCAGCCCATGGGGTAGCGCCTACAATGAGCAGTTCTTC. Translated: CASSPWGSAYNEQFF.